This record looks at one T cell receptor (beta chain) sequence and its context. Losses at the gene ends were 3 bases for V and 3 bases for J; bases not matched to a gene: 7. The CDR3 length is 16 residues. CDR1 is MDHEN, CDR2 SYDVKM, per germline. Profiled with immunoSEQ multiplex PCR; TCRdb holds only in-frame clones, not every one. The data show some 1.4 million clones, with roughly 96% seen just once and approximately 1.2% held by the top ten. These data belong to a study of shared clonotypes between healthy human individuals. Study in general: CD4 naive and memory got three plates each, CD8 naive two, CD8 memory one.

The clonotype comes from a young man in good health. The sequenced sample consisted of naive CD4+ T cells sorted from blood. Subset: CD45RA+ positively selected. V usage is TRBV28 and J usage is TRBJ2-1, with TRBD2 matching over 8 bases. The CDR3: CASSFGGRIIYNEQFF. Written as DNA, the CDR3 is TGTGCCAGCAGTTTTGGCGGGAGGATTATCTACAATGAGCAGTTCTTC.